This note documents a single T cell receptor beta chain sequence. Other DNA sequences in the sample encode the same CDR3. The CDR3 contains 16 residues. V dropped 0 bases and J dropped 3; count of bases not matched to a gene: 5. Germline loops: CDR1 MRHNA, CDR2 SNTAGT. This sample is part of a study of T cell changes during pregnancy in multiple sclerosis. Method: immunoSEQ multiplex PCR; TCRdb's copy keeps in-frame clones and lacks some. The table shows roughly 47,000 clones, with roughly nine tenths occurring only once. The chain is built from TRBV6-4 and TRBJ2-3; 8 bases fit TRBD2. The source of this sequence is a female donor with multiple sclerosis, enrolled in a pregnancy study. The sequencing here drew on CD8+ T cells from peripheral blood mononuclear cells, taken in the second trimester of pregnancy. As DNA, the CDR3 is TGTGCCAGCAGTGACTCATCGGGCGGGGGGACAGATACGCAGTATTTT. Encoded protein: CASSDSSGGGTDTQYF.